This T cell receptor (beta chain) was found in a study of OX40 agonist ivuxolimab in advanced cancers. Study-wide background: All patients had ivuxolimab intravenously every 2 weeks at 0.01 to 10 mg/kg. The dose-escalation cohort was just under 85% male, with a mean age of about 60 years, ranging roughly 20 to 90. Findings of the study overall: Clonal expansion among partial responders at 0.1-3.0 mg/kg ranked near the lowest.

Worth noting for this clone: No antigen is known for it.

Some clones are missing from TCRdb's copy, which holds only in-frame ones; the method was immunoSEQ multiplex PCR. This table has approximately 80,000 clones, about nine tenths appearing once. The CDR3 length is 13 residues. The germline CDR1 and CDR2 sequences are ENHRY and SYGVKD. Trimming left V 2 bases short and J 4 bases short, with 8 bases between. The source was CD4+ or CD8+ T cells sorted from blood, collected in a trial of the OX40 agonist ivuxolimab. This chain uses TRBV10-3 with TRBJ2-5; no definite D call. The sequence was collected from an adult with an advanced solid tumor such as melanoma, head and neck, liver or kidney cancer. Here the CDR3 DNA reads TGTGCCATCAGTGAGATCAGTGGAGAGACCCAGTACTTC. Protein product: CAISEISGETQYF.